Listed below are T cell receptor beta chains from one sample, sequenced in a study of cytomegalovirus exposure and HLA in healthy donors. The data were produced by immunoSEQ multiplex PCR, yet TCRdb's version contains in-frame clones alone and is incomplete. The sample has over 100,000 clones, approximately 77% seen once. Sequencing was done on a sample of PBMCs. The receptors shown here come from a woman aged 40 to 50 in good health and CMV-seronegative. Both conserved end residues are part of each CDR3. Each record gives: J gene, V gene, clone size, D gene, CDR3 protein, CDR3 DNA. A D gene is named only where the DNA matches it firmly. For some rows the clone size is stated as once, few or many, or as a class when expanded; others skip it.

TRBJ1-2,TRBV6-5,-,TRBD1,CASSYGGGVVNGYTF,TGTGCCAGCAGTTACGGAGGGGGCGTCGTTAATGGCTACACCTTC
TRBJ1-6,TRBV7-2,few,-,CASSVEGGLTYNSPLHF,TGTGCCAGCAGCGTGGAGGGGGGGCTGACTTATAATTCACCCCTCCACTTT
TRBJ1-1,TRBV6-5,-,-,CASYRALNTEAFF,TGTGCCAGCTACCGAGCGCTGAACACTGAAGCTTTCTTT
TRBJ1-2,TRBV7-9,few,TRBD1,CASSLSPGQAVLYPYGYTF,TGTGCCAGCAGCTTAAGCCCCGGACAGGCTGTCCTCTATCCCTATGGCTACACCTTC
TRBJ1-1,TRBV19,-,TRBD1,CASRDRVNTEAFF,TGTGCCAGTCGGGACAGGGTGAACACTGAAGCTTTCTTT
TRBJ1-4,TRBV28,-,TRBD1,CASGQDQREKLFF,TGTGCCAGCGGACAGGACCAAAGGGAAAAACTGTTTTTT
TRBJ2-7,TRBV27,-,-,CASSQFPSALGSYEQYF,TGTGCCAGCAGTCAGTTCCCCAGCGCCCTGGGTTCCTACGAGCAGTACTTC
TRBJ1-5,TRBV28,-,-,CASSLLGLGQPQHF,TGTGCCAGCAGTTTACTGGGACTTGGCCAGCCCCAGCATTTT
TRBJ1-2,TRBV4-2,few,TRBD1,CASSLGTGESYTF,TGTGCCAGCAGCCTAGGGACAGGGGAGAGCTACACCTTC
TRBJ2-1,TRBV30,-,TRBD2,CAWGPPGLALKGGEQFF,TGTGCCTGGGGGCCCCCCGGACTAGCTCTCAAGGGGGGGGAGCAGTTCTTC
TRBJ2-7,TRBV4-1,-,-,CASSAFDRYEQYF,TGCGCCAGCAGCGCATTTGACAGGTACGAGCAGTACTTC
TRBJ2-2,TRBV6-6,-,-,CASSYWGGNTGELFF,TGTGCCAGCAGTTACTGGGGCGGGAACACCGGGGAGCTGTTTTTT
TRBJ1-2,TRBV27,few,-,CASRFVAGITNYGYTF,TGTGCCAGCAGGTTCGTGGCAGGCATTACTAACTATGGCTACACCTTC
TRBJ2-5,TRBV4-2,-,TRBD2,CASSQDLVPSGQETQYF,TGTGCCAGCAGCCAAGATTTGGTTCCTAGCGGGCAAGAGACCCAGTACTTC
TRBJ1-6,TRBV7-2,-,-,CASSLTDRWGNRSPLHF,TGTGCCAGCAGCTTAACTGACAGGTGGGGGAATCGGTCACCCCTCCACTTT
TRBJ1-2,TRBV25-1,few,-,CASSGEGGGYTF,TGTGCCAGCAGTGGAGAAGGCGGTGGCTACACCTTC
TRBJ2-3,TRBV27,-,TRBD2,CASRNGGLITDTQYF,TGTGCCAGCAGAAACGGGGGACTAATCACAGATACGCAGTATTTT
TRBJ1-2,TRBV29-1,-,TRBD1,CSVISRPGGDYGYTF,TGCAGCGTTATTTCCCGACCAGGGGGCGACTATGGCTACACCTTC
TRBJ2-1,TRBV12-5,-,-,CASGGTSEQFF,TGTGCTAGTGGTGGTACTAGTGAGCAGTTCTTC
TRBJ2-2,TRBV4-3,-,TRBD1,CASSQVTGVNTGELFF,TGCGCCAGCAGCCAAGTGACAGGGGTAAACACCGGGGAGCTGTTTTTT
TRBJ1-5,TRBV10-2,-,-,CASSESTWVGAGNQPQHF,TGCGCCAGCAGTGAGTCGACTTGGGTGGGGGCAGGCAATCAGCCCCAGCATTTT
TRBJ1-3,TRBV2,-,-,CASSEQGSEAGNTIYF,TGTGCCAGCAGTGAGCAGGGAAGTGAGGCTGGAAACACCATATATTTT
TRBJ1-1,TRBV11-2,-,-,CASSFNRGEAFF,TGTGCCAGCAGCTTTAATCGAGGGGAAGCTTTCTTT
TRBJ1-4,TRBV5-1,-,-,CASSLEAGPEKLFF,TGCGCCAGCAGCTTGGAGGCAGGGCCGGAAAAACTGTTTTTT
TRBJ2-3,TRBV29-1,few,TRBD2,CSVERLAGGKDTQYF,TGCAGCGTTGAACGGCTAGCGGGGGGGAAAGATACGCAGTATTTT
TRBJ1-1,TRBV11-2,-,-,CASSLGLMNTEAFF,TGTGCCAGCAGCTTAGGACTGATGAACACTGAAGCTTTCTTT
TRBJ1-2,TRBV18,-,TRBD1,CASSPQGENGYTF,TGTGCCAGCTCCCCCCAGGGGGAAAATGGCTACACCTTC
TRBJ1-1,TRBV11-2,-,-,CASSLGAGVVGTEAFF,TGTGCCAGCAGCTTAGGGGCAGGGGTGGTTGGCACTGAAGCTTTCTTT
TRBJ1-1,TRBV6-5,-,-,CASSYGRGVTEAFF,TGTGCCAGCAGTTACGGCAGGGGTGTCACTGAAGCTTTCTTT
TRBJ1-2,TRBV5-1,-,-,CASSTGAYGYTF,TGCGCCAGCAGTACGGGAGCCTATGGCTACACCTTC
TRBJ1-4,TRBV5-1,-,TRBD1,CASSPDRGEKLFF,TGCGCCAGCAGCCCCGACAGGGGCGAAAAACTGTTTTTT
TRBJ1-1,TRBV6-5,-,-,CASRVTGPVDTEAFF,TGTGCCAGCAGGGTGACAGGCCCCGTGGACACTGAAGCTTTCTTT
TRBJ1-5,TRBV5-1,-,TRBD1,CASSPGQGGLLQPQHF,TGCGCCAGCAGCCCCGGACAGGGTGGGTTGTTACAGCCCCAGCATTTT
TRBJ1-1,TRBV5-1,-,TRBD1,CASSLLDRMNTEAFF,TGCGCCAGCAGCTTGCTGGACAGGATGAACACTGAAGCTTTCTTT
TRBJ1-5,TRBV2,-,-,CASSRDTGTQPQHF,TGTGCCAGCAGTCGGGACACTGGGACTCAGCCCCAGCATTTT
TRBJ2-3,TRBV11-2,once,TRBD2,CASSFTPGLADSLPPQYF,TGTGCCAGCAGCTTCACCCCGGGACTAGCGGACTCCCTCCCCCCGCAGTATTTT
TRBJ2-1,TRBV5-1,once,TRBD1,CASSVDREKFF,TGCGCCAGCAGCGTGGACAGGGAGAAGTTCTTC
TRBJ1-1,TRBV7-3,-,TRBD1,CASSLIPGQGEAFF,TGTGCCAGCAGCTTAATCCCGGGACAGGGTGAAGCTTTCTTT
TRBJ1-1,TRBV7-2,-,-,CASSLVVSGGAFF,TGTGCCAGCAGCTTAGTGGTCAGCGGGGGAGCTTTCTTT
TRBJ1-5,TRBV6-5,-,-,CASSYSRSSNQPQHF,TGTGCCAGCAGTTACTCGAGGAGTAGCAATCAGCCCCAGCATTTT
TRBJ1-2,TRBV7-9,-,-,CASSLNGGAYGYTF,TGTGCCAGCAGCTTAAATGGGGGGGCTTACGGCTACACCTTC
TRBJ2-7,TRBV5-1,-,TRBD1,CASSRTGTNYEQYF,TGCGCCAGCAGCCGGACAGGGACAAACTACGAGCAGTACTTC
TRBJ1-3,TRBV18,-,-,CASSPGQPGNTIYF,TGTGCCAGCTCACCCGGACAGCCTGGAAACACCATATATTTT
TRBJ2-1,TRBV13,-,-,CASSFRSTLYNEQFF,TGTGCCAGCAGCTTCAGATCCACCTTATACAATGAGCAGTTCTTC
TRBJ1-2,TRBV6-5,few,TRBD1,CASSYSGTGAPVGYTF,TGTGCCAGCAGTTACTCGGGGACAGGGGCTCCTGTGGGCTACACCTTC
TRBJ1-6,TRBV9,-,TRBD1,CASSVQADRDSPLHF,TGTGCCAGCAGCGTTCAGGCCGACAGGGATTCACCCCTCCACTTT
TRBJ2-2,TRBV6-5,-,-,CASSQGRVSGELFF,TGTGCCAGCAGTCAGGGCAGGGTATCCGGGGAGCTGTTTTTT
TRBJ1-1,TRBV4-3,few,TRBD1,CASSLRTGGFGFF,TGCGCCAGCAGCCTCCGGACAGGGGGATTTGGTTTCTTT
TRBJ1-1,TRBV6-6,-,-,CASRPRGQDTEAFF,TGTGCCAGCAGGCCCCGGGGTCAAGACACTGAAGCTTTCTTT
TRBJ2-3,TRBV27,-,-,CASSSRSDTQYF,TGTGCCAGCAGTTCCCGGTCGGATACGCAGTATTTT
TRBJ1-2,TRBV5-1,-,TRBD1,CASRAGTGDGYTF,TGCGCCAGCAGGGCCGGGACAGGGGATGGCTACACCTTC
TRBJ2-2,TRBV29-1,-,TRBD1,CSVGQGANTGELFF,TGCAGCGTCGGACAGGGTGCGAACACCGGGGAGCTGTTTTTT
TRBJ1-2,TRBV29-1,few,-,CSVEESSNGYTF,TGCAGCGTTGAAGAGAGTTCCAATGGCTACACCTTC
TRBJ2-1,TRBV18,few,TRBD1,CASSLSEGQGNNEQFF,TGTGCCAGCTCACTTTCGGAGGGACAGGGAAACAATGAGCAGTTCTTC
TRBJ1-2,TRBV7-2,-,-,CASSLAATRGYTF,TGTGCCAGCAGCCTGGCCGCGACTCGTGGCTACACCTTC
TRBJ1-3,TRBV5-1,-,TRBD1,CASSPRGLDGNTIYF,TGCGCCAGCAGCCCGAGGGGGCTGGATGGAAACACCATATATTTT
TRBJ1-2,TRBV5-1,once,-,CASSLGATPNYGYTF,TGCGCCAGCAGCTTGGGGGCAACTCCTAACTATGGCTACACCTTC
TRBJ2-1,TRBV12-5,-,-,CASGSGAATGNEQFF,TGTGCTAGTGGTTCGGGTGCAGCTACTGGTAATGAGCAGTTCTTC
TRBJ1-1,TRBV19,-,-,CASSMDRIGTEAFF,TGTGCCAGTAGTATGGACAGAATTGGCACTGAAGCTTTCTTT
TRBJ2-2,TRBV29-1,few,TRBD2,CSVVLAAGELFF,TGCAGCGTTGTCCTAGCGGCCGGGGAGCTGTTTTTT